The clone carrying this TCR beta chain was seen repeatedly, ten times or more. Antigen specificity is unknown. 5'RACE generated cDNA with 10-nucleotide random UMIs. MiXCR, applied by TCRdb to the 5' RACE reads, yields one record per CDR3 protein. The repertoire consists of about 55,000 distinct CDR3 sequences, with roughly 4.3% occurring once and the leading ten covering 2.5% to 3%. The CDR3 has 14 residues. V was trimmed by 3 bases and J by 8 bases, leaving 13 bases between them. The sample originates from a study of neurological immune-mediated disorders. Study results and caveats: None of the features examined (clinical or MRI) was associated with the multiple sclerosis repertoire cluster. Phylogenetic analysis grouped 18 of 34 multiple sclerosis patients' repertoires together, suggesting a possible repertoire signature.

The chain employs TRBV12-3 or TRBV12-4 and TRBJ1-4; D is unresolved. The sequenced sample consisted of PBMCs. The sequence was collected from a man in his fifties with multiple sclerosis. The CDR3: CASSFGVEKEKLFF. CDR3 bases: TGTGCCAGCAGTTTCGGAGTTGAGAAGGAAAAACTGTTTTTT.